Below are 16 T cell receptor beta chains sequenced from a single sample in a study of T cells in Graves' hyperthyroidism and ophthalmopathy (dated by TCRdb to the late 2010s). The library was obtained by multiplex PCR. The sample was run on an Illumina HiSeq 2000. The TCR beta CDR3 regions were amplified from the RNA transcripts. For the first round of RT-PCR on the TCR CDR3, the HTBI primer set was used together with the Qiagen OneStep RT-PCR kit. Through fastp at Q25 and MiXCR, TCRdb rebuilt clones from the public reads, retaining in-frame beta chains. When rows share a CDR3 protein, they turn into one entry using the most common DNA and genes. The sample table holds 600,000 to 650,000 distinct CDR3 sequences, of which around 20% were seen once. The leading ten clones occupy under 35% of the sample. Sequenced material: blood. The source of these receptors is a man younger than 45 with Graves' ophthalmopathy.

The genes are TRBV2 and TRBJ2-1, with D possibly matching TRBD1 (6 bases). Trimming left V 3 bases short and J 0 bases short, with 18 bases between. CDR3 length equals 18 residues. Germline assignment: CDR1 SNHLY and CDR2 FYNNEI. CDR3 DNA: TGTGCCAGCAGTGAGTGGACAGCAGGGGAGAGCTCCTACAATGAGCAGTTCTTC. Its protein is CASSEWTAGESSYNEQFF.

This clonotype came up many times. This chain uses TRBV20-1 with TRBJ1-1; 12 bases align to TRBD1. The CDR3 has 14 residues. J was trimmed by 1 base and V by 4 bases; bases with no gene match: 1. Per the germline V gene, CDR1 is DFQATT and CDR2 is SNEGSKA (reference sequence). This chain's CDR3 is CSATGQGANTEAFF. CDR3 nucleotide sequence: TGCAGTGCTACGGGACAGGGGGCGAACACTGAAGCTTTCTTT.

This clonotype was counted between two and nine times. V gene TRBV2 combines with J gene TRBJ2-7; 15 nucleotides match TRBD2. In germline, CDR1 is SNHLY, CDR2 FYNNEI. The CDR3 runs 15 residues. V dropped 6 bases and J dropped 5; count of bases not matched to a gene: 5. CDR3 protein: CASRGTSGRRNEQYF. The DNA of the CDR3 is TGTGCCAGCAGGGGGACTAGCGGGAGGAGGAACGAGCAGTACTTC.

The V gene is TRBV7-2, the J gene TRBJ1-5, with 9 bases aligning to TRBD1. Trimming at V came to 4 bases and at J to 3 bases, leaving 7 bases not matched to a gene. From germline, CDR1 is SGHTA and CDR2 FQGNSA. This CDR3 region has 16 residues. The DNA for the CDR3 is TGTGCCAGCAGCTATGGGACAGGGCTAATCAATCAGCCCCAGCATTTT. Translated: CASSYGTGLINQPQHF.

This chain connects TRBV5-4 to TRBJ2-3; 13 nucleotides line up with TRBD2. The V gene end was trimmed by 0 bases and the J gene end by 5 bases; junction bases not matched to a gene: 9. This CDR3 has 18 amino acids. Germline values: CDR1 SGHNT, CDR2 YYREEE (reference sequence). In DNA, the CDR3 is TGTGCCAGCAGCTTGGGGGGGACTAGCGGGAATCTGGTAGATACGCAGTATTTT. It specifies CASSLGGTSGNLVDTQYF.

This clonotype occurred a few times. The chain recombines TRBV5-4 with TRBJ1-4, with no clear D. Germline CDR1 and CDR2: SGHNT and YYREEE (reference sequence). The ends were cut back, 1 base at V and 0 bases at J, with 7 bases in the middle. The CDR3 sequence is 15 residues long. The CDR3, as DNA: TGTGCCAGCAGCTTGCCCGGCACAACTAATGAAAAACTGTTTTTT. It specifies CASSLPGTTNEKLFF. Full variable domain (missing parts from reference TRBV5-4 and TRBJ1-4): ETGVTQSPTHLIKTRGQQVTLRCSSQSGHNTVSWYQQALGQGPQFIFQYYREEENGRGNFPPRFSGLQFPNYSSELNVNALELDDSALYLCASSLPGTTNEKLFFGSGTQLSVL.

This chain connects TRBV6-2 or TRBV6-3 to TRBJ2-5; 11 bases are a match to TRBD1. Trimming removed 5 bases from V and 5 bases from J; junction bases left unmatched: 10. There are 16 residues in the CDR3. The germline CDR1 and CDR2 sequences are MNHEY and SVGEGT. CDR3 in DNA: TGTGCCAGCAGTCATCAGGACAGGGGGCTCTGGGAGACCCAGTACTTC. The encoded protein is CASSHQDRGLWETQYF.

This clonotype was seen ten or more times. The chain joins TRBV7-9 to TRBJ2-1; D perhaps matches TRBD1 (5 bases). Trimming took 2 bases from V and 4 from J, leaving 6 bases between them. Per the germline V gene, CDR1 is SEHNR and CDR2 is FQNEAQ (reference sequence). This CDR3 has 13 residues. CDR3 in amino acids: CASSLNRYNEQFF. In DNA form, the CDR3 reads TGTGCCAGCAGCTTAAACAGGTACAATGAGCAGTTCTTC.

This clonotype turned up a few times. CDR3: CASSLGLAGEEQYF. The CDR3 DNA reads TGTGCCAGCAGCTTAGGGCTAGCGGGAGAGGAGCAGTACTTC. This chain joins TRBV7-9 and TRBJ2-7; the match to TRBD2 covers 10 bases. The V segment lost 1 base and the J segment 7 bases; nucleotides outside the gene matches: 4. The CDR3 contains 14 residues. The germline V gene encodes CDR1 SEHNR and CDR2 FQNEAQ (reference sequence).

The chain combines TRBV28 with TRBJ1-5, with D perhaps TRBD1 (6 bases). Trimming stripped 1 base from V and 1 base from J, with 14 bases between. The CDR3 is made up of 17 amino acids. Germline V gives CDR1 MDHEN, CDR2 SYDVKM. The CDR3, as DNA: TGTGCCAGCAGTTTATACCGGACAGATGGGAGCAATCAGCCCCAGCATTTT. Translated: CASSLYRTDGSNQPQHF.

This clonotype showed up just a few times. The chain carries TRBV9 and TRBJ2-7; 8 positions agree with TRBD2. There are 15 residues in the CDR3. J gave up 3 bases and V 3 bases, and 8 bases lay outside the gene matches. CDR1 and CDR2 (germline): SGDLS, YYNGEE. CDR3 loop: CASSALAGPDYEQYF. In nucleotides, the CDR3 is TGTGCCAGCAGCGCATTAGCGGGGCCGGACTACGAGCAGTACTTC. The variable domain in full, completed from reference TRBV9 and TRBJ2-7, reads DSGVTQTPKHLITATGQRVTLRCSPRSGDLSVYWYQQSLDQGLQFLIQYYNGEERAKGNILERFSAQQFPDLHSELNLSSLELGDSALYFCASSALAGPDYEQYFGPGTRLTVT.

This clonotype was recorded many times. The chain is built from TRBV30 and TRBJ1-2; perhaps TRBD1 as D (6 bases). V was clipped by 4 bases and J by 7 bases, with 10 bases between them. Germline assignment: CDR1 GTSNPN and CDR2 SVGIG (reference sequence). There are 11 residues in the CDR3. The CDR3 region has the DNA TGTGCCTGGAAGGGGGAGGGTGGCTACACCTTC. As protein: CAWKGEGGYTF.

This clonotype came up many times. The chain couples TRBV2 to TRBJ1-5; D might be TRBD1 (6 bases). V dropped 5 bases and J dropped 2 bases, with 10 bases sitting between them. Germline CDR1 SNHLY, CDR2 FYNNEI. CDR3 size: 14 residues. The CDR3 protein is CASSPGVGNQPQHF. The CDR3 DNA reads TGTGCCAGCAGTCCAGGGGTTGGCAATCAGCCCCAGCATTTT. Full variable domain (outside the CDR3, taken from reference TRBV2 and TRBJ1-5): EPEVTQTPSHQVTQMGQEVILRCVPISNHLYFYWYRQILGQKVEFLVSFYNNEISEKSEIFDDQFSVERPDGSNFTLKIRSTKLEDSAMYFCASSPGVGNQPQHFGDGTRLSIL.

The chain couples TRBV30 to TRBJ1-5; TRBD1 is a possible D gene (5 bases). The CDR3 length is 13 residues. Trimming removed 5 bases from V and 4 bases from J, with 12 bases in between. From germline, CDR1 is GTSNPN and CDR2 SVGIG (reference sequence). The CDR3 loop is CAWDRGPNQPQHF. The CDR3 DNA is TGTGCCTGGGACCGGGGCCCAAATCAGCCCCAGCATTTT.

The chain joins TRBV2 to TRBJ1-1; D is uncertain. Between the trimmed V and J ends, which lost 0 bases and 11 bases, there was a span of 13 bases. Germline assignment: CDR1 SNHLY and CDR2 FYNNEI. The CDR3 runs 13 residues. The CDR3 DNA reads as TGTGCCAGCAGTGAAGCGCTAAGCCTTTCCGCTTTCTTT. Translated: CASSEALSLSAFF.

The rearrangement links TRBV3-1 to TRBJ2-2; 12 nucleotides line up with TRBD2. The CDR3 covers 15 residues. The ends lost 4 bases at V and 6 bases at J; junction bases unmatched: 3. Germline V gives CDR1 LGHDT, CDR2 YNNKEL (reference sequence). CDR3 in DNA: TGTGCCAGCAGCCCCCTAGCGGGAGGGGCCGGGGAGCTGTTTTTT. This encodes CASSPLAGGAGELFF.